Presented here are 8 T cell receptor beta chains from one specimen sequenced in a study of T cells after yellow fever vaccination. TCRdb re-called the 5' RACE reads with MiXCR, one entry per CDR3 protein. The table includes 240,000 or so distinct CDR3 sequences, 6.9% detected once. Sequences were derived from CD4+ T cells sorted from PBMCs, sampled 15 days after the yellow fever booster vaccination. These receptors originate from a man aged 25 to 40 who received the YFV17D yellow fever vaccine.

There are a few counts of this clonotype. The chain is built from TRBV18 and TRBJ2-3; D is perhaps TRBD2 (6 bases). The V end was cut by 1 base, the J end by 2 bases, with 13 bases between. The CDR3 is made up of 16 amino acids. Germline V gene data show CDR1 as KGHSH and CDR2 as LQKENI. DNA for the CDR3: TGTGCCAGCTCACCACGGCAGGGAGGCTCCACAGATACGCAGTATTTT. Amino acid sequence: CASSPRQGGSTDTQYF.

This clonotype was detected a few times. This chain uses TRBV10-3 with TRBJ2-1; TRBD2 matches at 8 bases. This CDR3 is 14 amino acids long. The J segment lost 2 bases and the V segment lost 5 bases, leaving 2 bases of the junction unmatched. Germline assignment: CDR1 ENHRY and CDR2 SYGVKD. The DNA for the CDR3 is TGTGCCATCAGTCGTAGCGGGACCTACAATGAGCAGTTCTTC. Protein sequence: CAISRSGTYNEQFF.

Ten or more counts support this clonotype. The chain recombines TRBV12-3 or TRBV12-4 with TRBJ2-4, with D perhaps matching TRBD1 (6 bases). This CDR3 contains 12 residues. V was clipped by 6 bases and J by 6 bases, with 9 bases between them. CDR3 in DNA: TGTGCCAGCAGCCCGACAGGAAACATTCAGTACTTC. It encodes CASSPTGNIQYF.

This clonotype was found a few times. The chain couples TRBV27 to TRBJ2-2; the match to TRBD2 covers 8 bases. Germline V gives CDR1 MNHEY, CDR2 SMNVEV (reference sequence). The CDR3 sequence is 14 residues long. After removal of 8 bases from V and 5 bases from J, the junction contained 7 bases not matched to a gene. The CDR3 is CASRQASGTGELFF. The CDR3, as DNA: TGTGCCAGCCGACAGGCTAGCGGGACCGGGGAGCTGTTTTTT.

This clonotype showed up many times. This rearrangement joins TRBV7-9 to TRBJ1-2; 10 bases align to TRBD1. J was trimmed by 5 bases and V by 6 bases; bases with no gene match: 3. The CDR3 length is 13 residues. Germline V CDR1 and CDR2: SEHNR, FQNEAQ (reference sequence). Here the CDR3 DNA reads TGTGCCAGCAGTTTGGGACAGGGGTATGGCTACACCTTC. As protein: CASSLGQGYGYTF. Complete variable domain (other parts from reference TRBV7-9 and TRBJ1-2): DTGVSQNPRHKITKRGQNVTFRCDPISEHNRLYWYRQTLGQGPEFLTYFQNEAQLEKSRLLSDRFSAERPKGSFSTLEIQRTEQGDSAMYLCASSLGQGYGYTFGSGTRLTVV.

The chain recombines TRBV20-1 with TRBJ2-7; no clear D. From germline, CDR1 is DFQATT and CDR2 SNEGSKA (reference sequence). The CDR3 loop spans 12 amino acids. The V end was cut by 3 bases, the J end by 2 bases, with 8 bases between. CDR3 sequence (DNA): TGCAGTGCTAGCTACGGAACCTACGAGCAGTACTTC. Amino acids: CSASYGTYEQYF.

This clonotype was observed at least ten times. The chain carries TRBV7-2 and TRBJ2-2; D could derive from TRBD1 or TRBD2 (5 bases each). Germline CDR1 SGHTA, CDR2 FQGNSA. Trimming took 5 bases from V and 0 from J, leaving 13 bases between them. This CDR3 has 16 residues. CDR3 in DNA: TGTGCCAGCAGCAGGGACCGGGCCGCGAACACCGGGGAGCTGTTTTTT. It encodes CASSRDRAANTGELFF.

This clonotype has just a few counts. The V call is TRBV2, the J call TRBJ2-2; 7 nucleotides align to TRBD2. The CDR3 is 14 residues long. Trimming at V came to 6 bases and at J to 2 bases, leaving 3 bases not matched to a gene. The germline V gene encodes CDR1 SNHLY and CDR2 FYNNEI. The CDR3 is CASRGGLNTGELFF. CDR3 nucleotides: TGTGCCAGCAGGGGAGGGCTTAACACCGGGGAGCTGTTTTTT.